The 11 T cell receptor beta chains below were found in one sample sequenced in a study of T cell repertoires in cytomegalovirus infection. TCRdb analysed the reads with MiXCR anew, one entry per CDR3 protein. The sample shows roughly 230,000 distinct CDR3 sequences, 22% of them seen only once. Specimen: CD8+ T cells from PBMCs. The source of these receptors is a human donor in good health (CMV status not recorded). Some clones in this sample may be carry-over from other donors' samples.

V usage is TRBV28 and J usage is TRBJ1-1; tentative D call: TRBD1 (5 bases). Germline values: CDR1 MDHEN, CDR2 SYDVKM. The CDR3 runs 13 residues. Trimming removed 7 bases at V and 0 bases at J, with 9 bases between. The CDR3 loop reads CASTGGVNTEAFF. The CDR3 DNA sequence: TGTGCCAGCACCGGAGGGGTGAACACTGAAGCTTTCTTT.

This clonotype was seen more than once but under ten times. CDR3 nucleotides: TGTGCCAGCAGTGCTGGAGGACTAGTAGAAGAGACCCAGTACTTC. Its protein is CASSAGGLVEETQYF. The V and J genes are TRBV28 and TRBJ2-5, with 7 bases that match TRBD2. V dropped 5 bases and J dropped 3; count of bases not matched to a gene: 9. The CDR3 is made up of 15 amino acids. In germline, CDR1 is MDHEN, CDR2 SYDVKM.

In this sample, this clonotype turned up a few times. CDR3 sequence: CASSSTSGPFEQYF. The CDR3 region has the DNA TGTGCCAGCAGCTCGACTAGCGGTCCCTTCGAGCAGTACTTC. This sequence joins TRBV7-6 and TRBJ2-7; 9 nucleotides line up with TRBD2. Trimming at V came to 4 bases and at J to 6 bases, leaving 7 bases not matched to a gene. The germline V gene encodes CDR1 SGHVS and CDR2 FNYEAQ. This CDR3 is 14 amino acids long.

The V gene is TRBV25-1, the J gene TRBJ2-5, with D perhaps TRBD2 (6 bases). The CDR3 covers 13 residues. Trimming pared 7 bases from V and 3 bases from J, leaving 12 bases between. Germline V lookup: CDR1 MGHDK, CDR2 SYGVNS. For the CDR3, the DNA is TGTGCCAGCAATTTGGGCGGGGAAGAGACCCAGTACTTC. Amino acids: CASNLGGEETQYF.

The chain couples TRBV28 to TRBJ2-3; 7 nucleotides line up with TRBD1. The CDR3 contains 14 residues. The trim removed 10 bases at V and 3 bases at J, leaving 10 bases unmatched. CDR1 is MDHEN and CDR2 is SYDVKM in the germline V gene. CDR3 DNA: TGTGCCACCTCTGACAGGGCCCCTACAGATACGCAGTATTTT. As protein: CATSDRAPTDTQYF. The whole variable domain, remainder taken from reference TRBV28 and TRBJ2-3, is DVKVTQSSRYLVKRTGEKVFLECVQDMDHENMFWYRQDPGLGLRLIYFSYDVKMKEKGDIPEGYSVSREKKERFSLILESASTNQTSMYLCATSDRAPTDTQYFGPGTRLTVL.

A few counts support this clonotype. V and J are TRBV12-3 or TRBV12-4 and TRBJ1-2; 8 bases fit TRBD1. V shed 4 bases, J shed 2 bases, and the junction held 3 bases outside the gene matches. The CDR3 totals 14 residues. The CDR3 sequence is CASSSQGANYGYTF. The CDR3 DNA sequence: TGTGCCAGCAGTTCCCAGGGGGCGAACTATGGCTACACCTTC.

At least ten counts were recorded for this clonotype. V usage is TRBV12-3 or TRBV12-4 and J usage is TRBJ2-1; 8 nucleotides align to TRBD2. V lost 1 base and J lost 0; bases outside the gene matches: 5. CDR3 size: 17 residues. The CDR3 here is CASSLEAGASSYNEQFF. In DNA, the CDR3 is TGTGCCAGCAGTTTAGAAGCGGGGGCTTCCTCCTACAATGAGCAGTTCTTC.

This clonotype was observed at least ten times. The gene calls are TRBV7-8 and TRBJ2-3; TRBD2 agrees at 8 bases. The germline gives CDR1 SGHVS, CDR2 FQNEAQ. This CDR3 comprises 14 residues. The junction had 1 base not matched to a gene; V was cut back by 0 bases and J by 5 bases. The CDR3, as DNA: TGTGCCAGCAGCTTAGCTAGCGGGGTAGATACGCAGTATTTT. Its protein product is CASSLASGVDTQYF.

This clonotype was observed at least ten times. J is TRBJ1-1 and V is TRBV19, with D possibly being TRBD1 (5 bases). Germline V lookup: CDR1 LNHDA, CDR2 SQIVND (reference sequence). V gave up 8 bases and J gave up 2 bases, with 15 bases separating them. This CDR3 contains 14 residues. DNA of the CDR3: TGTGCCAGTGGCAAGACAGCTCAAAACACTGAAGCTTTCTTT. It translates to CASGKTAQNTEAFF.

The chain recombines TRBV7-9 with TRBJ2-1; no definite D call. This CDR3 comprises 14 residues. Trimming cost V 3 bases and J 6 bases, with 12 bases left between them. Germline CDR1 and CDR2: SEHNR and FQNEAQ (reference sequence). CDR3 region: CASSFQLVFNEQFF. In DNA form, the CDR3 reads TGTGCCAGCAGCTTCCAGCTAGTCTTCAATGAGCAGTTCTTC.

In its sample, this clonotype was seen a few times. This sequence joins TRBV7-2 and TRBJ2-1; tentative D call: TRBD1 (6 bases). CDR3 length: 16 residues. V was pared by 8 bases and J by 0 bases, with 17 bases between. Germline V CDR1 and CDR2: SGHTA, FQGNSA. CDR3 DNA sequence: TGTGCCAGCCTAAAGACAGGCTCTAGCTCCTACAATGAGCAGTTCTTC. Translated: CASLKTGSSSYNEQFF. Variable domain in full (rest from reference TRBV7-2 and TRBJ2-1): GAGVSQSPSNKVTEKGKDVELRCDPISGHTALYWYRQSLGQGLEFLIYFQGNSAPDKSGLPSDRFSAERTGGSVSTLTIQRTQQEDSAVYLCASLKTGSSSYNEQFFGPGTRLTVL.